This T cell receptor (beta chain) came from a study of blood T cell repertoires in COVID-19. In the study overall: Either two negative PCRs, clearance, or symptom resolution qualified Cohort 3 donors as recovered. Samples came from the United States, Italy and Spain, spanning acute and convalescent COVID-19. Nucleic acid was either cDNA or gDNA, and it came from T cells, B-cell-depleted T cells, or PBMCs.

In the authors' workflow: Nucleated cell number was recorded as an estimate derived from reference gene primer amplification. Repertoires were generated with immunoSEQ multiplex PCR, while TCRdb's copy carries only in-frame clones and drops some. The V and J calls and clone size were taken over from that table, and D and trimming were inferred from the DNA. The sample holds fewer than 250,000 clones, around 83% seen once. Per germline, CDR1 PRHDT and CDR2 FYEKMQ (reference sequence). The junction had 5 bases not matched to a gene; V was cut back by 5 bases and J by 7 bases. There are 13 residues in the CDR3.

The origin of this receptor is a woman aged 40 to 55 in a cohort exposed to, infected with or recovered from COVID-19 (not recorded which). Sequencing was performed on PBMCs or T cells enriched from blood (not recorded which). The chain uses TRBV13 and TRBJ1-2, with 9 positions matching TRBD1. Here the CDR3 reads CASSPATGGGYTF. Written as DNA, the CDR3 is TGTGCCAGCAGCCCCGCGACAGGGGGTGGCTACACCTTC.